These 20 T cell receptor beta chains originate from one sample sequenced in a study of blood T cell repertoires in COVID-19. The repertoire was sequenced with immunoSEQ multiplex PCR; TCRdb's copy has only in-frame clones and lacks some. The table has around 88,000 clones, roughly 88% seen once. Sequenced sample: peripheral blood. All receptors come from a woman older than 75 with acute or convalescent COVID-19.

J is TRBJ2-7 and V is TRBV5-1; 11 bases fit TRBD2. From germline, CDR1 is SGHRS and CDR2 YFSETQ. The CDR3 extends over 14 amino acids. J gave up 3 bases and V 4 bases, and 3 bases lay outside the gene matches. This chain's CDR3 is CASSPSGGNYEQYF. Here the CDR3 DNA reads TGCGCCAGCAGCCCTAGCGGGGGGAACTACGAGCAGTACTTC.

The chain couples TRBV6-5 to TRBJ2-7; 7 bases line up with TRBD1. Germline values: CDR1 MNHEY, CDR2 SVGAGI. Trimming at V came to 7 bases and at J to 2 bases, leaving 5 bases not matched to a gene. This CDR3 has 13 residues. CDR3 sequence reads: CASTPGTAYEQYF. The CDR3 DNA follows: TGTGCCAGCACCCCAGGGACAGCCTACGAGCAGTACTTC.

The chain has TRBV7-9 and TRBJ2-3; D not certain. CDR1 SEHNR and CDR2 FQNEAQ come from the germline V gene (reference sequence). This CDR3 comprises 12 residues. Trimming stripped 5 bases from V and 4 bases from J, with 7 bases between. The CDR3 nucleotides are TGTGCCAGCAGCCCTACCTCAGATACGCAGTATTTT. Translated: CASSPTSDTQYF.

The chain couples TRBV7-8 to TRBJ2-1, with TRBD1 identical over 7 bases. The V and J ends lost 5 bases and 5 bases, in that order; junction bases with no gene match: 12. CDR1 and CDR2 from the germline V gene are SGHVS and FQNEAQ. CDR3 length equals 16 residues. As DNA, the CDR3 is TGTGCCAGCAGCCAACTACCTCAGGGGGTAAACAATGAGCAGTTCTTC. Protein sequence: CASSQLPQGVNNEQFF.

The CDR3 DNA follows: TGTGCCAGCAGTGTAACGGGGGAGGTCTTAGATGGCTACACCTTC. Its translation: CASSVTGEVLDGYTF. V and J are TRBV27 and TRBJ1-2; a possible D gene is TRBD1 (5 bases). Germline V lookup: CDR1 MNHEY, CDR2 SMNVEV (reference sequence). Deletions cut 5 bases from V and 6 bases from J, with 19 bases between. The CDR3 spans 15 residues.

The chain is built from TRBV30 and TRBJ1-2, with D unclear. This CDR3 contains 15 residues. Trimming stripped 2 bases from V and 2 bases from J, with 15 bases between. Germline V lookup: CDR1 GTSNPN, CDR2 SVGIG (reference sequence). The CDR3 spells CAWSPAPGRNYGYTF. CDR3 DNA: TGTGCCTGGAGTCCCGCACCGGGGAGAAACTATGGCTACACCTTC.

The rearrangement joins TRBV18 to TRBJ2-1; maybe TRBD2 (6 bases). V lost 1 base and J lost 0, with 22 bases in between. Per germline, CDR1 KGHSH and CDR2 LQKENI. There are 20 residues in the CDR3. CDR3 sequence reads: CASSPQTLAIAESSYNEQFF. As DNA, the CDR3 is TGTGCCAGCTCACCACAGACTTTAGCCATAGCGGAATCCTCCTACAATGAGCAGTTCTTC.

The rearrangement uses TRBV5-6 and TRBJ2-3; 7 bases align to TRBD1. Germline V gene sequence: CDR1 SGHDT, CDR2 YYEEEE. V was clipped by 4 bases and J by 1 base; unmatched bases: 9. The CDR3 totals 16 residues. The CDR3 loop is CASSIYIGGGTDTQYF. CDR3 sequence (DNA): TGTGCCAGCAGCATATACATAGGGGGCGGCACAGATACGCAGTATTTT.

J is TRBJ1-5 and V is TRBV28, with D perhaps TRBD1 (6 bases). The V gene lost 3 bases and the J gene lost 4 bases, with 7 bases spanning the gap. Germline CDR1 reads MDHEN; CDR2 reads SYDVKM. The CDR3 loop spans 13 amino acids. The CDR3 region is CASSFQGNQPQHF. DNA for the CDR3: TGTGCCAGCAGTTTTCAGGGGAATCAGCCCCAGCATTTT.

This sequence joins TRBV6-2 or TRBV6-3 and TRBJ2-1; the D gene is possibly TRBD2 (5 bases). Trimming cost V 0 bases and J 12 bases, with 24 bases left between them. Germline assignment: CDR1 MNHEY and CDR2 SVGEGT. This CDR3 is built from 17 residues. In DNA form, the CDR3 reads TGTGCCAGCAGTTACTCGAATTCCGGACTCCCGAAGGCGGGGCAGTTCTTC. The encoded protein is CASSYSNSGLPKAGQFF.

This chain links TRBV5-4 with TRBJ2-2; TRBD2 matches 10 bases. The V gene end was trimmed by 4 bases and the J gene end by 4 bases; junction bases not matched to a gene: 10. Germline V gene data show CDR1 as SGHNT and CDR2 as YYREEE (reference sequence). The length of the CDR3 is 17 residues. CDR3 protein: CASSPGSGRTGTGELFF. DNA for the CDR3: TGTGCCAGCAGCCCCGGTAGCGGGAGGACGGGCACCGGGGAGCTGTTTTTT.

The chain has TRBV5-6 and TRBJ2-5; TRBD1 matches 9 bases. V lost 4 bases and J lost 2; bases outside the gene matches: 6. CDR1 is SGHDT and CDR2 is YYEEEE in the germline V gene. CDR3 length: 15 residues. CDR3 DNA: TGTGCCAGCAGCCGAGACAGGGGGTTTCAAGAGACCCAGTACTTC. Translation gives CASSRDRGFQETQYF.

Note on this clone: Other DNA sequences in this sample translate to the same CDR3. The J gene is TRBJ1-3, the V gene TRBV29-1, with D hard to call. The CDR3 totals 11 residues. Germline CDR1 and CDR2: SQVTM and ANQGSEA. V dropped 6 bases and J dropped 0 bases, with 3 bases sitting between them. The CDR3 DNA sequence: TGCAGCGTGAGCTCTGGAAACACCATATATTTT. Its translation is CSVSSGNTIYF.

This clone was picked up a small number of times. This chain uses TRBV11-3 with TRBJ2-3; tentatively, D is TRBD1 (5 bases). Per germline, CDR1 SGHNT and CDR2 YENEEA. The CDR3 covers 14 residues. Deletions cut 7 bases from V and 6 bases from J, with 17 bases between. CDR3: CASKSDTFSDTQYF. CDR3 in DNA: TGTGCCAGCAAGTCGGACACTTTTTCCGATACGCAGTATTTT.

The V gene is TRBV27, the J gene TRBJ1-1, with D possibly TRBD1 on 5 matching bases. The ends were cut back, 3 bases at V and 7 bases at J, with 15 bases in the middle. The CDR3 has 14 residues. CDR1 and CDR2 (germline): MNHEY, SMNVEV (reference sequence). CDR3 nucleotides: TGTGCCAGCAGTTTGGAAAGGGGTTGGGGTGAAGCTTTCTTT. This translates into CASSLERGWGEAFF.

This chain joins TRBV6-5 and TRBJ1-6; 7 bases match TRBD1. V lost 4 bases and J lost 6; bases outside the gene matches: 3. Germline CDR1 and CDR2: MNHEY and SVGAGI. The CDR3 length is 14 residues. The CDR3 DNA reads as TGTGCCAGCAGTTCCCGGGACAGTAATTCACCCCTCCACTTT. Translation: CASSSRDSNSPLHF.

J is TRBJ2-6 and V is TRBV5-1; 7 bases are a match to TRBD1. V dropped 2 bases and J dropped 0; count of bases not matched to a gene: 5. The germline CDR1 and CDR2 sequences are SGHRS and YFSETQ. The CDR3 runs to 17 residues. The CDR3 sequence: CASSFETGISGANVLTF. The CDR3 DNA is TGCGCCAGCAGCTTCGAGACAGGGATCTCTGGGGCCAACGTCCTGACTTTC.

The chain uses TRBV18 and TRBJ2-1; D is perhaps TRBD1 (7 bases). The CDR3 runs 13 residues. Germline-derived CDR1 and CDR2 are KGHSH and LQKENI. Trimming stripped 3 bases from V and 7 bases from J, with 10 bases between. The CDR3 here is CASSPPGGNEQFF. CDR3 DNA: TGTGCCAGCTCACCCCCAGGGGGGAATGAGCAGTTCTTC.

The chain recombines TRBV18 with TRBJ1-5, with 10 nucleotides matching TRBD1. V gave up 3 bases and J gave up 0 bases; unmatched junction bases: 2. The length of the CDR3 is 16 residues. Germline CDR1 reads KGHSH; CDR2 reads LQKENI. The CDR3 is CASSPGTGDSNQPQHF. The CDR3 DNA follows: TGTGCCAGCTCACCCGGGACAGGGGATAGCAATCAGCCCCAGCATTTT. Together with reference TRBV18 and TRBJ1-5, the CDR3 gives the full variable domain: NAGVMQNPRHLVRRRGQEARLRCSPMKGHSHVYWYRQLPEEGLKFMVYLQKENIIDESGMPKERFSAEFPKEGPSILRIQQVVRGDSAAYFCASSPGTGDSNQPQHFGDGTRLSIL.

The V gene is TRBV5-1, the J gene TRBJ2-1, with TRBD1 as a possible D gene (7 bases). Trimming took 0 bases from V and 4 from J, leaving 11 bases between them. The CDR3 is 15 residues long. Germline CDR1 SGHRS, CDR2 YFSETQ. CDR3 in amino acids: CASSLAGGQYNEQFF. CDR3 sequence (DNA): TGCGCCAGCAGCTTGGCCGGGGGACAGTACAATGAGCAGTTCTTC.